The rows below give T cell receptor beta chains drawn from one sample of a study of T cells in Graves' hyperthyroidism and ophthalmopathy. MiXCR, applied by TCRdb to the multiplex PCR reads, yields one record per CDR3 protein. The sample lists hundreds of thousands of distinct CDR3 sequences, approximately 13% occurring once. Sequencing was performed on blood. The receptors were gathered from a woman aged 18-35 years with Graves' hyperthyroidism. Both conserved end residues are trimmed from each CDR3. D genes are given only for firm matches.

d_gene	v_gene	j_gene	len	CDR3aa
NA	TRBV7-2	TRBJ2-2	13	ASSFLLANTGELF
NA	TRBV20-1	TRBJ1-1	14	SALPGRGGLNTEAF
NA	TRBV6-1	TRBJ2-1	14	ASSPVGVGEVNEQF
NA	TRBV29-1	TRBJ2-7	9	SVVGSYEQY
NA	TRBV5-6	TRBJ2-7	10	ASSLELAEQY
TRBD2	TRBV28	TRBJ2-3	14	ASSPGLAGMADTQY
NA	TRBV7-9	TRBJ2-5	10	ASSLVRETQY
NA	TRBV6-2/TRBV6-3	NA	9	ASSYSYEQF
TRBD1	TRBV7-4	TRBJ2-5	13	ASSRHGTAKRTQY
NA	TRBV3-1	TRBJ1-6	12	ASSPGTFGTPLH
TRBD1	TRBV13	TRBJ1-2	12	ASSFGQGNYGYT
TRBD2	TRBV19	TRBJ2-3	13	ASRDSGRGGDTQY
TRBD1	TRBV11-3	TRBJ1-1	12	ASSPGTDNTEAF
TRBD1	TRBV6-1	TRBJ1-1	13	ASRSGTGVFGEAF
TRBD1	TRBV7-3	TRBJ2-6	16	ASSLTGQGADGANVLT
NA	TRBV6-2/TRBV6-3	TRBJ1-1	14	ASSFIVSIHNAEAF
NA	TRBV4-1	TRBJ1-1	13	ASSQDNRLNTEAF
NA	TRBV6-1	TRBJ2-1	15	ASSPGFLATTYNEQF
NA	TRBV28	TRBJ1-4	12	ASSGDTLGGKLF
TRBD2	TRBV28	TRBJ2-3	13	ASSFRGLGRDTQY
NA	TRBV7-7	TRBJ2-2	12	ASSPSGTTGELF
NA	TRBV6-2/TRBV6-3	TRBJ2-1	9	AISPLYEQF
TRBD2	TRBV3-1	TRBJ2-3	16	ASSQVATSGGLIDTQY
NA	TRBV6-4	TRBJ2-5	11	ASSPGEEETQY
NA	TRBV5-1	TRBJ1-1	12	ASSLAFPGEEAF
NA	TRBV6-6	TRBJ1-2	13	ASSYNADSNYGYT
NA	TRBV19	TRBJ1-1	12	ASRPSWGGTEAF
NA	TRBV19	TRBJ2-7	12	ASSMKSVVYEQY
NA	TRBV9	TRBJ1-2	11	ASSVDEGNGYT